This T cell receptor (beta chain) was identified during a study of blood T cell repertoires in COVID-19. This clone appeared a single time. Across about 22 US areas, participants ranged in age from roughly 18 to 95 years. Categorization into cohorts depended on clinical history that participants reported. Deletions cut 3 bases from V and 9 bases from J, with 11 bases between. The germline V gene encodes CDR1 MDHEN and CDR2 SYDVKM. The CDR3 spans 12 residues. Some clones are missing from TCRdb's copy, which holds only in-frame ones; the method was immunoSEQ multiplex PCR. The sample holds roughly 250,000 clones, about 89% seen once.

The gene calls are TRBV28 and TRBJ1-1; D is possibly TRBD1 (5 bases). The sequencing sample was made of PBMCs or T cells enriched from blood (not recorded which). The receptor's source is a woman between 18 and 30 years old who had recovered from COVID-19. For the CDR3, the DNA is TGTGCCAGCAGTTTGGCAGGGATCCAAGCTTTCTTT. Protein: CASSLAGIQAFF.